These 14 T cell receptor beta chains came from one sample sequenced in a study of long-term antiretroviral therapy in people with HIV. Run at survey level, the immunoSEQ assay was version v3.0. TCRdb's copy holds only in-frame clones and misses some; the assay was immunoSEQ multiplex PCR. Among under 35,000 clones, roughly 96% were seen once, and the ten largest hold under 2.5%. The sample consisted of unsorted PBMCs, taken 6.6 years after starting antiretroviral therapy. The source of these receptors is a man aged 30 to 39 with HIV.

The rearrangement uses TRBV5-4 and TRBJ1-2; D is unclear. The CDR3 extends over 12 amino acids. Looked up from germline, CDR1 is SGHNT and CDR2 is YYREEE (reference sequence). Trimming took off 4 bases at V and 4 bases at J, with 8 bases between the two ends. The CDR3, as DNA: TGTGCCAGCAGCCCTGGCGGCTATGGCTACACCTTC. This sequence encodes CASSPGGYGYTF.

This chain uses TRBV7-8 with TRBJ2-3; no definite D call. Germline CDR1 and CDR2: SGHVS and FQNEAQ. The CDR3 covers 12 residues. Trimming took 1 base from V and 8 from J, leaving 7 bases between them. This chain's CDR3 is CASSLVSGTQYF. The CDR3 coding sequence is TGTGCCAGCAGCTTAGTTTCCGGTACGCAGTATTTT.

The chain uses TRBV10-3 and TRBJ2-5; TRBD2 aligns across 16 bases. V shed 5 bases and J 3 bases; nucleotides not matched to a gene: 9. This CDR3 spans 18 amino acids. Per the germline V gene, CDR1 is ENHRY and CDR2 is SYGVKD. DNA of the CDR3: TGTGCCATCAGTACCGGGACTAGCGGGGGGGCCAACGAAGAGACCCAGTACTTC. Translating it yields CAISTGTSGGANEETQYF.

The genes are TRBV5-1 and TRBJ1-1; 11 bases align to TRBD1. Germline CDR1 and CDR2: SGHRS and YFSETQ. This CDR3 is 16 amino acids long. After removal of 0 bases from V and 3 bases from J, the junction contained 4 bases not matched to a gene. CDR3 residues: CASSLGTGGLYTEAFF. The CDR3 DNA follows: TGCGCCAGCAGCTTGGGGACAGGGGGCCTCTACACTGAAGCTTTCTTT.

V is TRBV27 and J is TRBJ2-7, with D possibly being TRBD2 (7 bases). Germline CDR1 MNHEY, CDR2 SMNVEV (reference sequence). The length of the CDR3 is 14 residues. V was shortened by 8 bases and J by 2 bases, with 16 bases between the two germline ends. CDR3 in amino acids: CASGPGGAAYEQYF. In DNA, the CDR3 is TGTGCCAGCGGGCCGGGGGGCGCTGCCTACGAGCAGTACTTC.

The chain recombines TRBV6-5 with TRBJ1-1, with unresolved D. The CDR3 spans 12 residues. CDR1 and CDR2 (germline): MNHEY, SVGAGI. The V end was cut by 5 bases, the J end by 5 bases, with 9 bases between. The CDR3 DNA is TGTGCCAGCAGTCATGATTCAACTGAAGCTTTCTTT. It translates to CASSHDSTEAFF.

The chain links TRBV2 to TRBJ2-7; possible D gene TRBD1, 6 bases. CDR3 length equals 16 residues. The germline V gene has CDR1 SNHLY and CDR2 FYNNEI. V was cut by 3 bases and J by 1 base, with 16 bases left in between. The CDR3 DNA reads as TGTGCCAGCAGTGAGAAGGGGACAACCAGATCCTACGAGCAGTACTTC. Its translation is CASSEKGTTRSYEQYF.

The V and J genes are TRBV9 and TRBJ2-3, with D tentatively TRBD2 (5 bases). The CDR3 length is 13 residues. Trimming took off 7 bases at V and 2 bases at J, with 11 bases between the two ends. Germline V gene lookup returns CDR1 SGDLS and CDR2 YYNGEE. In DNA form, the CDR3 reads TGTGCCAGCGCCCCCGGGGACACAGATACGCAGTATTTT. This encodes CASAPGDTDTQYF. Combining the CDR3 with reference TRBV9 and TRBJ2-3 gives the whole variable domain DSGVTQTPKHLITATGQRVTLRCSPRSGDLSVYWYQQSLDQGLQFLIQYYNGEERAKGNILERFSAQQFPDLHSELNLSSLELGDSALYFCASAPGDTDTQYFGPGTRLTVL.

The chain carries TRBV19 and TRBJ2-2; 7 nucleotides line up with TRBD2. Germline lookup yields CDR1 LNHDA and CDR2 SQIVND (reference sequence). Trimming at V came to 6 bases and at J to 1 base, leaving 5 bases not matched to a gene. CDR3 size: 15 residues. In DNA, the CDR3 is TGTGCCAGTAGGAAGGCGGGAGTGAACACCGGGGAGCTGTTTTTT. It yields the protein CASRKAGVNTGELFF.

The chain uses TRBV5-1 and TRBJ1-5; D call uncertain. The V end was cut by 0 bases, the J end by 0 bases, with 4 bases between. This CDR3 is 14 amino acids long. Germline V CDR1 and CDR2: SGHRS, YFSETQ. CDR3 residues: CASSLDGSNQPQHF. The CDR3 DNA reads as TGCGCCAGCAGCTTGGACGGTAGCAATCAGCCCCAGCATTTT. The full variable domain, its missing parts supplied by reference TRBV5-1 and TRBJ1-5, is KAGVTQTPRYLIKTRGQQVTLSCSPISGHRSVSWYQQTPGQGLQFLFEYFSETQRNKGNFPGRFSGRQFSNSRSEMNVSTLELGDSALYLCASSLDGSNQPQHFGDGTRLSIL.

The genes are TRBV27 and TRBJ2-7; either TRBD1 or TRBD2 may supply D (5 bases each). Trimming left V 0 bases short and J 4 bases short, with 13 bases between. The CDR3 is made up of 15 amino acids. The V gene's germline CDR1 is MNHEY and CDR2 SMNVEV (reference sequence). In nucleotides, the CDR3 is TGTGCCAGCAGTTTATCTGAGGGTTGGGGGTACGAGCAGTACTTC. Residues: CASSLSEGWGYEQYF.

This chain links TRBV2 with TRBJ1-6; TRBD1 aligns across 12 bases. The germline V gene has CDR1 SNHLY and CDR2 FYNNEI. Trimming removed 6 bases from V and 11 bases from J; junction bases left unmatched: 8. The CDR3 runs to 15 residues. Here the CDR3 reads CASSRDRGRSTPLHF. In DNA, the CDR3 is TGTGCCAGCAGCCGGGACAGGGGGCGGAGTACACCCCTCCACTTT.

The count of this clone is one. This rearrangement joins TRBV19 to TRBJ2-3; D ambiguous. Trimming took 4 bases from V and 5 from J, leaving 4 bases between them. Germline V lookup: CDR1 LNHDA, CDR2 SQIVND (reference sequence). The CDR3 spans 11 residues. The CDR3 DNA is TGTGCCAGTAGTAAAGGAGATACGCAGTATTTT. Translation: CASSKGDTQYF.

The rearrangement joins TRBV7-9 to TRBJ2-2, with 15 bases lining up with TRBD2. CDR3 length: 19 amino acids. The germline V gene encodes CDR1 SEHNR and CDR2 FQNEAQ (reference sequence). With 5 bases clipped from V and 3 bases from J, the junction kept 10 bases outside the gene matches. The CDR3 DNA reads TGTGCCAGCAGCCTTCCCGGACTAGCGGGGGGGAGAGACACCGGGGAGCTGTTTTTT. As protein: CASSLPGLAGGRDTGELFF.